These 17 T cell receptor beta chains were sequenced from one sample in a study of blood T cell repertoires in COVID-19. Clones were sequenced by immunoSEQ multiplex PCR, and TCRdb holds only the in-frame ones, with some missing. The data show 250,000 or so clones, with roughly 83% seen just once and approximately 13% held by the top ten. What was sequenced was peripheral blood. The origin of the receptors is a man at least 80 years old with acute or convalescent COVID-19.

This chain uses TRBV6-5 with TRBJ1-3, with TRBD1 as a possible D gene (5 bases). The germline CDR1 and CDR2 sequences are MNHEY and SVGAGI. Trimming removed 9 bases at V and 4 bases at J, with 10 bases between. This CDR3 comprises 12 residues. The CDR3: CASLGAGNTIYF. CDR3 coding DNA: TGTGCCAGTTTAGGGGCAGGAAACACCATATATTTT.

This CDR3 reads CASSLRGGRASETQYF. CDR3 nucleotides: TGTGCCAGCAGCTTAAGGGGCGGGAGGGCTTCCGAGACCCAGTACTTC. This chain joins TRBV7-3 and TRBJ2-5; 9 bases are a match to TRBD2. V gave up 1 base and J gave up 5 bases; unmatched junction bases: 8. The CDR3 is made up of 16 amino acids. Per germline, CDR1 SGHTA and CDR2 FQGTGA.

This clone was counted once. CDR3 DNA: TGTGCCAGCAGAGGGACCGGGGGGTCCTACAATGAGCAGTTCTTC. Its protein product is CASRGTGGSYNEQFF. The chain uses TRBV2 and TRBJ2-1; 7 nucleotides line up with TRBD2. The V gene end was trimmed by 6 bases and the J gene end by 1 base; junction bases not matched to a gene: 6. The CDR3 is 15 amino acids. Germline values: CDR1 SNHLY, CDR2 FYNNEI.

The CDR3 protein is CASRESGTETQYF. For the CDR3, the DNA is TGTGCCAGCCGAGAGAGCGGAACGGAGACCCAGTACTTC. The rearrangement joins TRBV6-5 to TRBJ2-5, with TRBD2 as a possible D gene (5 bases). Deletions cut 8 bases from V and 5 bases from J, with 15 bases between. The CDR3 extends over 13 amino acids. Germline V gene sequence: CDR1 MNHEY, CDR2 SVGAGI.

Turning to this clone: The sample has other DNA sequences that encode this CDR3 too. The CDR3 sequence is CASSIGQGGLSYGYTF. The CDR3 nucleotides are TGTGCCAGCAGTATCGGACAGGGGGGCTTGAGTTATGGCTACACCTTC. This chain joins TRBV28 and TRBJ1-2, with 10 positions matching TRBD1. Trimming removed 5 bases from V and 5 bases from J; junction bases left unmatched: 11. The germline V gene has CDR1 MDHEN and CDR2 SYDVKM. The CDR3 consists of 16 residues.

V is TRBV7-2 and J is TRBJ2-7, with 12 bases that match TRBD2. Germline lookup yields CDR1 SGHTA and CDR2 FQGNSA. The J segment lost 3 bases and the V segment lost 5 bases, leaving 14 bases of the junction unmatched. The CDR3 covers 18 residues. CDR3 nucleotides: TGTGCCAGCAGCCTCCTGGGACTAGCGGGTGGGGGGGACTACGAGCAGTACTTC. This gives the protein CASSLLGLAGGGDYEQYF.

The sample holds a few counts of this clone. The chain combines TRBV5-4 with TRBJ1-2; perhaps TRBD1 as D (6 bases). This CDR3 has 15 amino acids. V lost 3 bases to trimming and J lost 7 bases, with 19 bases between them. The germline CDR1 and CDR2 sequences are SGHNT and YYREEE (reference sequence). The CDR3 region is CASSSWGQGIGGYTF. The DNA of the CDR3 is TGTGCCAGCAGCTCCTGGGGGCAGGGGATAGGTGGCTACACCTTC.

This clone has only one observation. The chain has TRBV10-1 and TRBJ1-1; no clear D gene. This CDR3 has 13 residues. Looked up from germline, CDR1 is WNHNN and CDR2 is SYGVQD (reference sequence). V dropped 5 bases and J dropped 1 base, with 8 bases sitting between them. The CDR3 region has the DNA TGCGCCAGCAGTACGACATCGAACACTGAAGCTTTCTTT. This codes for CASSTTSNTEAFF.

The chain has TRBV18 and TRBJ2-7; TRBD1 is a possible D gene (5 bases). The CDR3 extends over 15 amino acids. Germline CDR1 reads KGHSH; CDR2 reads LQKENI. Trimming left V 6 bases short and J 3 bases short, with 18 bases between. DNA for the CDR3: TGTGCCAGCTCGCCCCTGGGGCCCCAAAACTACGAGCAGTACTTC. Residues: CASSPLGPQNYEQYF.

The CDR3 loop is CASNTPGTGGGTQYF. CDR3 nucleotides: TGTGCCAGCAACACTCCCGGGACAGGGGGCGGGACGCAGTATTTT. This rearrangement joins TRBV14 to TRBJ2-3, with 12 bases identical to TRBD1. V shed 7 bases and J 9 bases; nucleotides not matched to a gene: 11. The CDR3 runs 15 residues. The germline CDR1 and CDR2 sequences are SGHDN and FVKESK.

This clone turned up a few times. The chain carries TRBV5-5 and TRBJ1-5; D unresolved. The germline CDR1 and CDR2 sequences are SGHKS and YYEKEE (reference sequence). Trimming stripped 0 bases from V and 5 bases from J, with 12 bases between. There are 15 residues in the CDR3. The CDR3: CASSLEPGGDQPQHF. CDR3 DNA sequence: TGTGCCAGCAGCTTGGAACCCGGCGGTGATCAGCCCCAGCATTTT.

This clone was seen many times. The chain has TRBV27 and TRBJ1-5, with 7 bases fitting TRBD1. V shed 5 bases, J shed 2 bases, and the junction held 6 bases outside the gene matches. The CDR3 is 15 residues long. Germline V CDR1 and CDR2: MNHEY, SMNVEV (reference sequence). The CDR3 DNA follows: TGTGCCAGCAGTCGACAGGGATTGGGCAATCAGCCCCAGCATTTT. It is translated as CASSRQGLGNQPQHF.

The chain recombines TRBV5-8 with TRBJ1-2; TRBD1 matches 7 bases. Trimming at V came to 4 bases and at J to 2 bases, leaving 8 bases not matched to a gene. The V gene's germline CDR1 is SGHTS and CDR2 YDEGEE. The CDR3 is 15 residues long. DNA of the CDR3: TGTGCCAGCAGCCCGGGTGGGACAGCGAACTATGGCTACACCTTC. Encoded protein: CASSPGGTANYGYTF. Complete variable domain (other parts from reference TRBV5-8 and TRBJ1-2): EAGVTQSPTHLIKTRGQQATLRCSPISGHTSVYWYQQALGLGLQFLLWYDEGEERNRGNFPPRFSGRQFPNYSSELNVNALELEDSALYLCASSPGGTANYGYTFGSGTRLTVV.

This clone was seen once. The CDR3 here is CASSPQAGSTDTQYF. Written as DNA, the CDR3 is TGTGCCAGCTCACCACAGGCGGGGAGCACAGATACGCAGTATTTT. The chain joins TRBV18 to TRBJ2-3; possible D gene TRBD2, 6 bases. The CDR3 is 15 amino acids. CDR1 and CDR2 (germline): KGHSH, LQKENI. The V end lost 1 base, the J end lost 0 bases, and 8 bases lay between the germline ends.

This clone appeared a few times. V is TRBV4-1 and J is TRBJ2-1; no clear D gene. Trimming removed 0 bases from V and 9 bases from J, with 12 bases in between. The CDR3 extends over 14 amino acids. The V gene's germline CDR1 is MGHRA and CDR2 YSYEKL. CDR3 coding DNA: TGCGCCAGCAGCCAAGAACTCCTCCCTGGTGAGCAGTTCTTC. Protein: CASSQELLPGEQFF.

The genes are TRBV7-6 and TRBJ1-2; D is undetermined. This CDR3 has 16 residues. V gave up 5 bases and J gave up 7 bases, with 23 bases separating them. Germline values: CDR1 SGHVS, CDR2 FNYEAQ. CDR3 region: CASSLEADGRGGGYTF. CDR3 nucleotide sequence: TGTGCCAGCAGCCTAGAGGCCGACGGACGAGGAGGTGGCTACACCTTC.

The chain has TRBV5-5 and TRBJ1-1; D call uncertain. Between the trimmed V and J ends, which lost 7 bases and 4 bases, there was a span of 11 bases. The CDR3 contains 12 residues. Germline CDR1 is SGHKS and CDR2 is YYEKEE (reference sequence). CDR3 amino acids: CASRGWGTEAFF. In nucleotides, the CDR3 is TGTGCCAGCCGCGGGTGGGGCACTGAAGCTTTCTTT. Combining the CDR3 with reference TRBV5-5 and TRBJ1-1 gives the whole variable domain DAGVTQSPTHLIKTRGQQVTLRCSPISGHKSVSWYQQVLGQGPQFIFQYYEKEERGRGNFPDRFSARQFPNYSSELNVNALLLGDSALYLCASRGWGTEAFFGQGTRLTVV.